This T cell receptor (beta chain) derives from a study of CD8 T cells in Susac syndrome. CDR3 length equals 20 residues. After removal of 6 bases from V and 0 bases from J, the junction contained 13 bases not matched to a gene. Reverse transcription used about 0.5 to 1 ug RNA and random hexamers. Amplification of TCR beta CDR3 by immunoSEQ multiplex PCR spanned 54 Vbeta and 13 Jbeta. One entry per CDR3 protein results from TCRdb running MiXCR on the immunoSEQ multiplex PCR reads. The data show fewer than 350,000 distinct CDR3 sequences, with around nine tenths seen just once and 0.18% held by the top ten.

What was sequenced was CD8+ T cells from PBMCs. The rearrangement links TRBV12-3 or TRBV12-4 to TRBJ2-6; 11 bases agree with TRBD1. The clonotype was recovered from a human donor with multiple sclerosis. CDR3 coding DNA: TGTGCCAGCAGACTAGCCTGGGGACAGGGGGGCCCCTCTGGGGCCAACGTCCTGACTTTC. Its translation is CASRLAWGQGGPSGANVLTF.